The rows below give T cell receptor beta chains drawn from one sample of a study of cytomegalovirus exposure and HLA in healthy donors. Sequenced by immunoSEQ multiplex PCR; TCRdb stores in-frame clones only, minus some. The sample records 120,000 or so clones, 78% being singletons. The sample was PBMCs. These receptors were taken from a man aged 25 to 45 in good health and CMV-seropositive. CDR3s include the opening cysteine and the closing phenylalanine or tryptophan. Fields, in order: J gene, D gene, V gene, CDR3 length, clone size, CDR3 protein, CDR3 DNA. The D gene is left open where the match is weak. Not all rows give a size; the values are once, few, many and, for expanded clones, a class.

TRBJ2-1,TRBD2,TRBV29-1,17,-,CSVEDPRLAGVRNEQFF,TGCAGCGTTGAAGATCCCCGACTAGCGGGAGTAAGGAATGAGCAGTTCTTC
TRBJ2-5,-,TRBV5-1,16,-,CASSFLGRSSQETQYF,TGCGCCAGCAGCTTCTTGGGTAGGAGTTCCCAAGAGACCCAGTACTTC
TRBJ2-7,TRBD2,TRBV30,15,-,CAWSSPAGGPDEQYF,TGTGCCTGGAGTTCCCCCGCGGGAGGGCCCGACGAGCAGTACTTC
TRBJ2-1,TRBD1,TRBV25-1,18,-,CASTPRGWERSSYNEQFF,TGTGCCAGCACCCCCAGGGGGTGGGAGCGGAGCTCCTACAATGAGCAGTTCTTC
TRBJ2-5,-,TRBV2,13,-,CASSGDYAETQYF,TGTGCCAGCAGTGGCGATTATGCAGAGACCCAGTACTTC
TRBJ1-1,-,TRBV7-9,15,-,CASSSQQTGASRAFF,TGTGCCAGCAGCTCACAACAGACAGGAGCCTCGAGGGCTTTCTTT
TRBJ2-5,-,TRBV18,13,-,CASSPRQEETQYF,TGTGCCAGCTCACCACGACAGGAAGAGACCCAGTACTTC
TRBJ2-3,TRBD2,TRBV5-1,14,-,CASSLGLADDTQYF,TGCGCCAGCAGCTTGGGACTAGCCGACGATACGCAGTATTTT
TRBJ2-3,TRBD2,TRBV20-1,11,-,CSGGGGDTQYF,TGCAGCGGGGGGGGCGGAGATACGCAGTATTTT
TRBJ1-1,-,TRBV7-8,13,-,CASSPQGLTEAFF,TGTGCCAGCAGCCCCCAGGGCTTAACTGAAGCTTTCTTT
TRBJ1-4,TRBD1,TRBV19,13,-,CATQDRNNEKLFF,TGTGCCACCCAGGACAGGAATAATGAAAAACTGTTTTTT
TRBJ1-2,-,TRBV6-6,13,-,CASRRETNYGYTF,TGTGCCAGCAGGAGAGAAACTAACTATGGCTACACCTTC
TRBJ2-2,-,TRBV7-8,15,-,CASSLAVGRTGELFF,TGTGCCAGCAGCTTAGCGGTCGGGAGAACCGGGGAGCTGTTTTTT
TRBJ2-5,TRBD2,TRBV28,15,-,CASSLASAGGETQYF,TGTGCCAGCAGTTTAGCCTCAGCGGGGGGGGAGACCCAGTACTTC
TRBJ2-7,TRBD1,TRBV30,15,-,CAWTKPGTGIDEQYF,TGTGCCTGGACCAAACCCGGGACAGGCATCGACGAGCAGTACTTC
TRBJ2-7,-,TRBV4-2,13,-,CASSQGGLNEQYF,TGTGCCAGCAGCCAAGGTGGGCTAAACGAGCAGTACTTC
TRBJ2-7,TRBD2,TRBV9,14,-,CASSVGGGVYEQYF,TGTGCCAGCAGCGTTGGGGGAGGGGTCTACGAGCAGTACTTC
TRBJ2-7,-,TRBV18,16,-,CASSPQGGTVVYEQYF,TGTGCCAGCTCACCCCAGGGCGGAACCGTCGTCTACGAGCAGTACTTC
TRBJ1-4,-,TRBV6-4,14,-,CASSDSTAPGELFF,TGTGCCAGCAGTGACTCGACAGCCCCCGGAGAACTGTTTTTT
TRBJ1-2,-,TRBV4-3,13,-,CASSQDKGVGYTF,TGCGCCAGCAGCCAAGACAAGGGGGTTGGCTACACCTTC
TRBJ1-3,-,TRBV7-2,17,-,CASSFPGEGGPGNTIYF,TGTGCCAGCAGCTTCCCGGGGGAGGGGGGGCCTGGAAACACCATATATTTT
TRBJ2-3,-,TRBV11-2,13,-,CASSTGPPNTQYF,TGTGCCAGCAGCACAGGTCCTCCGAATACGCAGTATTTT
TRBJ1-4,TRBD1,TRBV7-2,14,few,CASSFGQGDEKLFF,TGTGCCAGCAGCTTTGGACAGGGAGATGAAAAACTGTTTTTT
TRBJ1-2,-,TRBV19,12,-,CASSTGGYGYTF,TGTGCCAGTAGTACCGGAGGCTATGGCTACACCTTC